A single sample gave rise to the 29 T cell receptor beta chains below, sequenced in a study of T-cell reconstitution after alpha-beta-depleted transplantation in children. Unique molecular identifiers were built into the TCRbeta library. TCRdb re-called the PCR reads with MiXCR, one entry per CDR3 protein. The repertoire holds some 500,000 distinct CDR3 sequences, with around a third as singletons. The specimen comprised PBMCs from the stem cell graft donor, sampled from the stem cell graft. These receptors were taken from a human donor who donated a stem cell graft to a child with aplastic anemia.

This chain connects TRBV27 to TRBJ2-7; D is unresolved. Trimming removed 0 bases from V and 3 bases from J, with 6 bases in between. There are 13 residues in the CDR3. Germline V gene lookup returns CDR1 MNHEY and CDR2 SMNVEV (reference sequence). The CDR3 is CASSLSLGYEQYF. The CDR3 coding sequence is TGTGCCAGCAGTTTATCGCTGGGCTACGAGCAGTACTTC.

The chain combines TRBV11-3 with TRBJ2-5, with 7 bases fitting TRBD1. J lost 1 base, V lost 4 bases, and 9 bases had no gene match. The CDR3 has 16 residues. Per the germline V gene, CDR1 is SGHNT and CDR2 is YENEEA. This chain's CDR3 is CASSSKIRTGQETQYF. CDR3 bases: TGTGCCAGCAGCTCTAAGATAAGGACAGGCCAAGAGACCCAGTACTTC.

This clonotype was observed a few times. V usage is TRBV24-1 and J usage is TRBJ1-5; D is unclear. CDR3 length equals 14 residues. V was pared by 4 bases and J by 0 bases, with 6 bases between. CDR1 and CDR2 from the germline V gene are KGHDR and SFDVKD. In DNA, the CDR3 is TGTGCCACCAGTGACACCTATAGCAATCAGCCCCAGCATTTT. Translation: CATSDTYSNQPQHF.

The chain has TRBV5-6 and TRBJ1-4, with D perhaps TRBD1 (5 bases). CDR1 SGHDT and CDR2 YYEEEE come from the germline V gene. Trimming took off 1 base at V and 5 bases at J, with 12 bases between the two ends. The CDR3 covers 15 residues. This chain's CDR3 is CASSLPGTGNEKLFF. The DNA for the CDR3 is TGTGCCAGCAGCTTGCCCGGGACCGGGAATGAAAAACTGTTTTTT.

V is TRBV6-2 or TRBV6-3 and J is TRBJ1-1; D is possibly TRBD1 (6 bases). Germline values: CDR1 MNHEY, CDR2 SVGEGT. Trimming removed 5 bases at V and 10 bases at J, with 17 bases between. The CDR3 runs to 13 residues. The CDR3 reads CASSPPSRGRAFF. CDR3 sequence (DNA): TGTGCCAGCAGTCCCCCGTCCAGGGGTCGAGCTTTCTTT.

This chain links TRBV12-3 or TRBV12-4 with TRBJ1-1; no clear D gene. Trimming removed 2 bases at V and 4 bases at J, with 14 bases between. This CDR3 has 15 amino acids. This chain's CDR3 is CASSLWGPPSTEAFF. In DNA form, the CDR3 reads TGTGCCAGCAGTTTATGGGGTCCCCCCAGCACTGAAGCTTTCTTT.

The chain employs TRBV14 and TRBJ2-1, with D tentatively TRBD2 (6 bases). V was cut by 4 bases and J by 5 bases, with 12 bases left in between. The CDR3 has 14 residues. Germline CDR1 is SGHDN and CDR2 is FVKESK. CDR3 residues: CASSRDPSDNEQFF. The CDR3 nucleotides read TGTGCCAGCAGCCGGGACCCTAGCGACAATGAGCAGTTCTTC. Full variable domain (rest looked up from reference TRBV14 and TRBJ2-1): EAGVTQFPSHSVIEKGQTVTLRCDPISGHDNLYWYRRVMGKEIKFLLHFVKESKQDESGMPNNRFLAERTGGTYSTLKVQPAELEDSGVYFCASSRDPSDNEQFFGPGTRLTVL.

This clonotype was seen a handful of times. V usage is TRBV20-1 and J usage is TRBJ1-1, with D hard to call. The germline V gene encodes CDR1 DFQATT and CDR2 SNEGSKA (reference sequence). V was cut by 2 bases and J by 5 bases, with 9 bases left in between. The CDR3 is made up of 12 amino acids. CDR3 DNA: TGCAGTGCTAGACTAGCGGGGACTGAAGCTTTCTTT. This encodes CSARLAGTEAFF.

The CDR3 coding sequence is TGCAGTGCTAAGTCGGGAGGGAACATTCAGTACTTC. This translates into CSAKSGGNIQYF. The chain joins TRBV20-1 to TRBJ2-4, with TRBD2 identical over 8 bases. The CDR3 sequence is 12 residues long. V was pared by 4 bases and J by 7 bases, with 3 bases of the junction left unmatched. Germline loops: CDR1 DFQATT, CDR2 SNEGSKA (reference sequence).

In its sample, this clonotype was seen a few times. This chain connects TRBV7-2 to TRBJ2-1; the D gene is possibly TRBD2 (5 bases). The V gene lost 4 bases and the J gene lost 0 bases, with 13 bases spanning the gap. The CDR3 sequence is 16 residues long. CDR1 and CDR2 (germline): SGHTA, FQGNSA. In DNA, the CDR3 is TGTGCCAGCAGCTCAAAGGGAGCGACCTCCTACAATGAGCAGTTCTTC. Translation: CASSSKGATSYNEQFF.

This clonotype was seen more than once but under ten times. One end of the junction is discordant with germline, which a read error may explain. The V and J genes are TRBV12-3 or TRBV12-4 and TRBJ2-1, with 10 bases fitting TRBD2. CDR3 length: 14 amino acids. The CDR3 bases are TGTGCCAGCAGTCTAGCGGGAGTTTTAAATGAGCAGTTCTTC. As protein: CASSLAGVLNEQFF.

This chain's CDR3 is CASSYGGSNNEQFF. The CDR3 DNA is TGTGCCAGCAGTTACGGCGGGAGTAACAATGAGCAGTTCTTC. V gene TRBV27 combines with J gene TRBJ2-1; 7 positions match TRBD2. With 4 bases clipped from V and 5 bases from J, the junction kept 5 bases outside the gene matches. CDR3 length equals 14 residues. Germline V gene lookup returns CDR1 MNHEY and CDR2 SMNVEV (reference sequence).

CDR3 DNA: TGTGCCACCAGCAGAGATCCGATGAACACTGAAGCTTTCTTT. It specifies CATSRDPMNTEAFF. J is TRBJ1-1 and V is TRBV15; no clear D. V dropped 0 bases and J dropped 0 bases, with 5 bases sitting between them. Looked up from germline, CDR1 is LNHNV and CDR2 is YYDKDF (reference sequence). The CDR3 loop spans 14 amino acids.

The chain links TRBV12-3 or TRBV12-4 to TRBJ2-3, with TRBD2 matching 9 bases. This CDR3 contains 16 residues. V was pared by 3 bases and J by 0 bases, with 4 bases of the junction left unmatched. The CDR3 nucleotides read TGTGCCAGCAGTTTTGTAGCGGGAGTGAGCACAGATACGCAGTATTTT. It is translated as CASSFVAGVSTDTQYF.

The rearrangement joins TRBV2 to TRBJ2-1, with 9 bases fitting TRBD2. The CDR3 is made up of 17 amino acids. The V gene end was trimmed by 1 base and the J gene end by 5 bases; junction bases not matched to a gene: 9. The germline V gene encodes CDR1 SNHLY and CDR2 FYNNEI. The CDR3: CASSEGLRGRDDNEQFF. For the CDR3, the DNA is TGTGCCAGCAGTGAAGGGTTGCGCGGGAGGGACGACAATGAGCAGTTCTTC. The whole variable domain, remainder taken from reference TRBV2 and TRBJ2-1, is EPEVTQTPSHQVTQMGQEVILRCVPISNHLYFYWYRQILGQKVEFLVSFYNNEISEKSEIFDDQFSVERPDGSNFTLKIRSTKLEDSAMYFCASSEGLRGRDDNEQFFGPGTRLTVL.

This clonotype was seen once. One junction end disagrees with the germline gene, perhaps due to a read error. This rearrangement joins TRBV18 to TRBJ2-2; TRBD2 is a possible D gene (6 bases). Germline V gene sequence: CDR1 KGHSH, CDR2 LQKENI. The CDR3 runs to 15 residues. CDR3 in amino acids: CASSPKEGGTGEMFF. The CDR3 nucleotides read TGTGCCAGCTCACCAAAAGAGGGAGGCACCGGGGAGATGTTTTTT.

This clonotype was counted between two and nine times. The CDR3 region is CSVETRNNRLGTEAFF. DNA of the CDR3: TGCAGCGTTGAGACTCGGAATAACAGGCTGGGAACTGAAGCTTTCTTT. V is TRBV29-1 and J is TRBJ1-1; D is perhaps TRBD1 (5 bases). The germline V and J ends were trimmed by 3 bases and 5 bases, with 22 bases remaining between them. CDR3 length equals 16 residues. The germline V gene encodes CDR1 SQVTM and CDR2 ANQGSEA. Drawing the rest from reference TRBV29-1 and TRBJ1-1, the complete variable domain is SAVISQKPSRDICQRGTSLTIQCQVDSQVTMMFWYRQQPGQSLTLIATANQGSEATYESGFVIDKFPISRPNLTFSTLTVSNMSPEDSSIYLCSVETRNNRLGTEAFFGQGTRLTVV.

This sequence joins TRBV5-8 and TRBJ1-5; tentatively, D is TRBD1 (5 bases). This CDR3 has 16 amino acids. Trimming shortened V by 8 bases and J by 3 bases, and 21 bases separated the two germline ends. Per germline, CDR1 SGHTS and CDR2 YDEGEE. Here the CDR3 DNA reads TGTGCCAGATATTGTGGCAGCCCAGGGTTCAATCAGCCCCAGCATTTT. It specifies CARYCGSPGFNQPQHF.

The V call is TRBV4-2, the J call TRBJ2-2, with TRBD1 matching over 9 bases. J gave up 6 bases and V 7 bases, and 3 bases lay outside the gene matches. From germline, CDR1 is LGHNA and CDR2 YNFKEQ. The CDR3 has 13 residues. The CDR3 loop is CASTGTGPGELFF. The DNA of the CDR3 is TGTGCCAGCACCGGGACAGGGCCCGGGGAGCTGTTTTTT.

CDR3 sequence: CAISGRQDEQFF. The CDR3, as DNA: TGTGCCATCAGTGGACGCCAGGATGAGCAGTTCTTC. The chain links TRBV10-3 to TRBJ2-1; D is ambiguous. CDR3 length: 12 residues. The V gene lost 4 bases and the J gene lost 8 bases, with 9 bases spanning the gap. The germline gives CDR1 ENHRY, CDR2 SYGVKD.

The sample holds a few counts of this clonotype. The chain is built from TRBV24-1 and TRBJ2-7; TRBD1 is a possible D gene (6 bases). The CDR3 sequence is 14 residues long. Trimming took 7 bases from V and 1 from J, leaving 13 bases between them. Germline loops: CDR1 KGHDR, CDR2 SFDVKD. The CDR3 region is CATSETGCSYEQYV. The CDR3 region has the DNA TGTGCCACCAGCGAAACAGGGTGTTCCTACGAGCAGTACGTC.

This clonotype was seen more than once but under ten times. V is TRBV20-1 and J is TRBJ2-1, with TRBD1 as a possible D gene (5 bases). CDR3 length: 14 residues. Trimming took 6 bases from V and 7 from J, leaving 19 bases between them. Germline V CDR1 and CDR2: DFQATT, SNEGSKA (reference sequence). The CDR3 reads CSAPPKGRDNEQFF. CDR3 DNA: TGCAGTGCCCCCCCTAAGGGCAGGGATAATGAGCAGTTCTTC.

This chain uses TRBV5-1 with TRBJ2-1; unclear D gene. This CDR3 comprises 14 residues. V was clipped by 7 bases and J by 3 bases, with 14 bases between them. Germline V gives CDR1 SGHRS, CDR2 YFSETQ. The CDR3 DNA reads TGCGCCAGCGGCCCCCCAGAAAACTACAATGAGCAGTTCTTC. Protein: CASGPPENYNEQFF.

This clonotype is a singleton in its sample. The rearrangement links TRBV7-9 to TRBJ1-2, with 7 bases that match TRBD1. CDR1 is SEHNR and CDR2 is FQNEAQ in the germline V gene (reference sequence). Trimming cost V 5 bases and J 8 bases; bases outside gene matches: 14. CDR3 length: 15 residues. In DNA form, the CDR3 reads TGTGCCAGCAGCCCCAGCGACAGGGAGCGAGGCGGCTACACCTTC. Translation: CASSPSDRERGGYTF.

In this sample, this clonotype turned up a few times. The gene calls are TRBV11-1 and TRBJ2-3; D is unresolved. Trimming left V 0 bases short and J 2 bases short, with 6 bases between. This CDR3 spans 14 amino acids. CDR1 and CDR2 from the germline V gene are SGHAT and FQDESV (reference sequence). The DNA of the CDR3 is TGTGCCAGCAGCTTAGCGACCCTCACAGATACGCAGTATTTT. This encodes CASSLATLTDTQYF.

V gene TRBV6-5 combines with J gene TRBJ1-5; 7 bases line up with TRBD1. CDR1 and CDR2 from the germline V gene are MNHEY and SVGAGI. The J segment lost 7 bases and the V segment lost 0 bases, leaving 6 bases of the junction unmatched. The CDR3 length is 15 residues. CDR3 sequence: CASSYSNRGNQPQHF. The CDR3 DNA reads as TGTGCCAGCAGTTACTCGAACAGGGGAAACCAGCCCCAGCATTTT.

This clonotype was observed a few times. The chain combines TRBV7-2 with TRBJ1-5; TRBD1 might be the D (5 bases). Trimming pared 5 bases from V and 3 bases from J, leaving 14 bases between. The CDR3 length is 15 residues. Germline V gives CDR1 SGHTA, CDR2 FQGNSA. The CDR3 DNA follows: TGTGCCAGCAGCCCGGGGGGAGGAGACAATCAGCCCCAGCATTTT. It codes for CASSPGGGDNQPQHF.

The chain employs TRBV5-1 and TRBJ1-1, with no clear D. Trimming removed 1 base from V and 1 base from J, with 8 bases in between. The CDR3 extends over 14 amino acids. CDR1 is SGHRS, CDR2 YFSETQ, per germline. The CDR3 sequence is CASSLSAANTEAFF. CDR3 sequence (DNA): TGCGCCAGCAGCTTGTCGGCGGCGAACACTGAAGCTTTCTTT.

This clonotype was seen only a few times. V usage is TRBV12-3 or TRBV12-4 and J usage is TRBJ1-5; D perhaps matches TRBD1 (5 bases). Deletions cut 4 bases from V and 4 bases from J, with 8 bases between. The CDR3 runs 13 residues. The CDR3 coding sequence is TGTGCCAGCAGTTCACGACAGAATCAGCCCCAGCATTTT. This gives the protein CASSSRQNQPQHF.